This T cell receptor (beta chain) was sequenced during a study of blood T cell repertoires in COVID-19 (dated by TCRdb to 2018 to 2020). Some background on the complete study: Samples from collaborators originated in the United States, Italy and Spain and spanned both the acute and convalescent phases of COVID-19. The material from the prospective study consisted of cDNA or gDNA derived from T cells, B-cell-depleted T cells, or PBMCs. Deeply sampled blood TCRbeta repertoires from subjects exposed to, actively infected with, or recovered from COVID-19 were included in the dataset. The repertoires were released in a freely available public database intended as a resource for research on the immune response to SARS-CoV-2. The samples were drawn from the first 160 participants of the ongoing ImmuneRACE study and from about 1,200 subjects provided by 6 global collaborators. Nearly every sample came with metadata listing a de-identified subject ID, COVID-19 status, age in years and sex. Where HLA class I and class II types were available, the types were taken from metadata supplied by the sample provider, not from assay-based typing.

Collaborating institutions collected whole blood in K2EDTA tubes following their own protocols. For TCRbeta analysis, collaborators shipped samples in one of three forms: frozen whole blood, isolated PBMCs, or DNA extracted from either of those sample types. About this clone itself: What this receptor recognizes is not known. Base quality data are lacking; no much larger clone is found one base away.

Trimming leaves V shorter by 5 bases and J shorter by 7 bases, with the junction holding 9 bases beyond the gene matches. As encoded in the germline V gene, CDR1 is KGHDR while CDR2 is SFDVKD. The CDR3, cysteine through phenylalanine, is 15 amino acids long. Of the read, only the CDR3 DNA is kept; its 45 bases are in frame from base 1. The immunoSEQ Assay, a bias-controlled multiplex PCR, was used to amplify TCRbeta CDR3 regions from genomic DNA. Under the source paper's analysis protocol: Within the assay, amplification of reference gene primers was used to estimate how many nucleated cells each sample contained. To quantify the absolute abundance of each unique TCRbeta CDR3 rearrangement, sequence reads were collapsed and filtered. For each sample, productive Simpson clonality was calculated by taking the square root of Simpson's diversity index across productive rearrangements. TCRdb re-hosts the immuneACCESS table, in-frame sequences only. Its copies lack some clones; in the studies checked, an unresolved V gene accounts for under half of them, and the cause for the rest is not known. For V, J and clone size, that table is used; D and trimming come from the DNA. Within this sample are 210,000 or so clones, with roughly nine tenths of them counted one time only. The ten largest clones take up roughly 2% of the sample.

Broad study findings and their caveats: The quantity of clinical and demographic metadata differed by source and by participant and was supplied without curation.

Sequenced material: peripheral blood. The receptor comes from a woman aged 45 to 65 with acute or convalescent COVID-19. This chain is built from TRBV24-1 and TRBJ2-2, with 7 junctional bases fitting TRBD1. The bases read TGTGCCACCAGTGCTACAGGGGACCTCTACGGGGAGCTGTTTTTT. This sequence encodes CATSATGDLYGELFF.